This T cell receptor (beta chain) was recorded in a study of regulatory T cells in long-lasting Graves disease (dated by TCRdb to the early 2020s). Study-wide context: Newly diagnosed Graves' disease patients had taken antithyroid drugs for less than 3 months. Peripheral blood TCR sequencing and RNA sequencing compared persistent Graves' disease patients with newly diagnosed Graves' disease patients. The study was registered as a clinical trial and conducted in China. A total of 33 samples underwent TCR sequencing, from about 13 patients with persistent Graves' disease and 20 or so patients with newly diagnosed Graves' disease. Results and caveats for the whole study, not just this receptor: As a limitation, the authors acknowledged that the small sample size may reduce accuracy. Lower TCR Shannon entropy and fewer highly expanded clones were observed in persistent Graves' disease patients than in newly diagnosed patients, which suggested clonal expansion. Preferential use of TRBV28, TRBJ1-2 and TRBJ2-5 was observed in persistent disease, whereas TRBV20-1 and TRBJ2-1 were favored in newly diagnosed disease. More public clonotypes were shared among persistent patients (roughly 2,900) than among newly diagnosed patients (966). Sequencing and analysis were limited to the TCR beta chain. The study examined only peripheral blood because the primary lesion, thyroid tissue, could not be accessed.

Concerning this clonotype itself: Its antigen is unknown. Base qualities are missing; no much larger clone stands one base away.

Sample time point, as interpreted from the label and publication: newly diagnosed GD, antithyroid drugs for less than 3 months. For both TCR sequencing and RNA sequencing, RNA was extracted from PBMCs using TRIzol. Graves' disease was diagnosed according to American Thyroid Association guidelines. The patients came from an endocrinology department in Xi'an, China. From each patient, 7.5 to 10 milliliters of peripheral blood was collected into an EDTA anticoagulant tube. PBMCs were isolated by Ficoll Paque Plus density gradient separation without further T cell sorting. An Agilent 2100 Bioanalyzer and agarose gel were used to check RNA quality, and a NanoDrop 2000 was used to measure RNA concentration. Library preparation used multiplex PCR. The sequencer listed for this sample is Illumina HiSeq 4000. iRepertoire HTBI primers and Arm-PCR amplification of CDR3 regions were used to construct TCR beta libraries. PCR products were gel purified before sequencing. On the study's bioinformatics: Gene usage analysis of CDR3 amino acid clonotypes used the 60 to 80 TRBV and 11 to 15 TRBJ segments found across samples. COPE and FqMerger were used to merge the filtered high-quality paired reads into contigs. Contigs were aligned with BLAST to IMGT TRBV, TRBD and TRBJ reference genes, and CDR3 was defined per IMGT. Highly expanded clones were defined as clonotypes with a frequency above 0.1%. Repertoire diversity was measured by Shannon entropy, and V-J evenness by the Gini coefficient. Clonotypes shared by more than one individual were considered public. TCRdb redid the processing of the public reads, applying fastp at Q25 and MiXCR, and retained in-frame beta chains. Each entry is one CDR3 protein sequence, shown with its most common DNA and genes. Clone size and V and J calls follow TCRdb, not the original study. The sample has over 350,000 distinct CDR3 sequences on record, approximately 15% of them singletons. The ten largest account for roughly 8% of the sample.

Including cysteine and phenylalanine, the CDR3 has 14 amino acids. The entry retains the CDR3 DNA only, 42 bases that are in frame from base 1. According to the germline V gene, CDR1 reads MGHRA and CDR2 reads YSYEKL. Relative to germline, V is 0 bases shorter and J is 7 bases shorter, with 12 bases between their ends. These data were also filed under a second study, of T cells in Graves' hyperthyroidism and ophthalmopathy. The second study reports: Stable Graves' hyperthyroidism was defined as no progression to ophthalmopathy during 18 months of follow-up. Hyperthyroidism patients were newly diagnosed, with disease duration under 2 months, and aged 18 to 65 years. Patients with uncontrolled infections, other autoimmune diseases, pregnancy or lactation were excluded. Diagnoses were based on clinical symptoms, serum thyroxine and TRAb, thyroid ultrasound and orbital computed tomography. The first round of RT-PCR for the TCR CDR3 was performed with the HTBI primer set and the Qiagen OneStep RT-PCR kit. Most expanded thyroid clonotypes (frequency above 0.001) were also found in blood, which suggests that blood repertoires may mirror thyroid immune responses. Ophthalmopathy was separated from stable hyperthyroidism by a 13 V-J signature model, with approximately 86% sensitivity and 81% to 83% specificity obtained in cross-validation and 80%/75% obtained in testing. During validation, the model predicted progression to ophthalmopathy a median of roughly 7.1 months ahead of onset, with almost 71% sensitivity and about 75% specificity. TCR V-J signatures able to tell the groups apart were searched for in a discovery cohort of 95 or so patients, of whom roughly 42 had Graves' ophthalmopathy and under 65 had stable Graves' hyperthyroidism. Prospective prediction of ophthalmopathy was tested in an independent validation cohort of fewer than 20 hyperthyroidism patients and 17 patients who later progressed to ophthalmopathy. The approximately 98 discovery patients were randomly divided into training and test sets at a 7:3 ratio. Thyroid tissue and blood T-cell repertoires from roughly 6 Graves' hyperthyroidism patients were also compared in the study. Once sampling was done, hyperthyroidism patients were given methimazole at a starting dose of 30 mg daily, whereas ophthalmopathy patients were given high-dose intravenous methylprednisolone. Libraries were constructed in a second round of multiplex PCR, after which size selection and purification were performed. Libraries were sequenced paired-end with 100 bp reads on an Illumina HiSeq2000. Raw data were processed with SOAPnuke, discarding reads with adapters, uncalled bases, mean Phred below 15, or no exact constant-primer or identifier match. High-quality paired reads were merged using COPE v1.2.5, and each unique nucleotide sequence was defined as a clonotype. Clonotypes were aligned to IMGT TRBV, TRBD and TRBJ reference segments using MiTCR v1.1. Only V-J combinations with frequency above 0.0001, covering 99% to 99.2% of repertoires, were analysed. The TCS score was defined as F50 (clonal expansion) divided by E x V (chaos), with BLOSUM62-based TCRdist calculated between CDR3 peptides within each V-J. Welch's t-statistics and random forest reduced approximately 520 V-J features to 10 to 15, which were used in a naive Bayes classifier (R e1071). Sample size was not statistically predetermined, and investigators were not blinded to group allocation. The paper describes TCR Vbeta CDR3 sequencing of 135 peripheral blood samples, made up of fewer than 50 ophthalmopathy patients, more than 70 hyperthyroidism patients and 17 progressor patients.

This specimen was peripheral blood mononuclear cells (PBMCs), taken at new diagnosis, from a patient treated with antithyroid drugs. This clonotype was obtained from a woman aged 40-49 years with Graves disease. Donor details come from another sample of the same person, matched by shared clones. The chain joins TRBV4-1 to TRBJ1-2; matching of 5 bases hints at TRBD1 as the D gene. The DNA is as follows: TGCGCCAGCAGCCAAGACCAGGGTAGTTTTGGCTACACCTTC. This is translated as CASSQDQGSFGYTF.